These 6 T cell receptor beta chains share one sample of origin, sequenced in a study of cytotoxic CD8 clonotypes in ibrutinib-treated CLL. Repertoires were generated with immunoSEQ multiplex PCR, while TCRdb's copy carries only in-frame clones and drops some. This table holds 60,000 to 95,000 clones, 75% to 90% found once. The sample in question was PBMCs, obtained after 24 months of ibrutinib treatment. These receptors all come from a human donor with chronic lymphocytic leukemia.

The chain combines TRBV6-6 with TRBJ1-1; the D gene is possibly TRBD1 (5 bases). Deletions cut 6 bases from V and 6 bases from J, with 14 bases between. Germline CDR1 and CDR2: MNHNY and SVGAGI (reference sequence). The length of the CDR3 is 13 residues. CDR3 nucleotide sequence: TGTGCCAGCAGCGGGGGTACCAACGCTGAAGCTTTCTTT. Amino acids: CASSGGTNAEAFF.

This chain links TRBV10-3 with TRBJ2-3; D perhaps matches TRBD1 (6 bases). There are 14 residues in the CDR3. Germline lookup yields CDR1 ENHRY and CDR2 SYGVKD. Deletions cut 6 bases from V and 5 bases from J, with 15 bases between. The CDR3 DNA is TGTGCCATCAGCAAAATGGGGGCGGAAGATACGCAGTATTTT. Translation: CAISKMGAEDTQYF.

This chain uses TRBV28 with TRBJ1-2, with no clear D. There are 12 residues in the CDR3. Trimming left V 6 bases short and J 3 bases short, with 8 bases between. The germline gives CDR1 MDHEN, CDR2 SYDVKM. CDR3 amino acids: CASSADDYGYTF. DNA for the CDR3: TGTGCCAGCAGCGCGGACGACTATGGCTACACCTTC.

This sequence joins TRBV10-3 and TRBJ2-5; no definite D call. V was shortened by 10 bases and J by 0 bases, with 12 bases between the two germline ends. The CDR3 has 13 amino acids. The germline V gene encodes CDR1 ENHRY and CDR2 SYGVKD. The CDR3 DNA reads as TGTGCCACCTCCCGGCTAGACCAAGAGACCCAGTACTTC. Translated: CATSRLDQETQYF.

The chain couples TRBV29-1 to TRBJ2-3; 10 bases map to TRBD2. Losses at the gene ends were 7 bases for V and 4 bases for J; bases not matched to a gene: 17. This CDR3 has 17 residues. Germline CDR1 is SQVTM and CDR2 is ANQGSEA. CDR3 sequence reads: CSATIRPLAGVSDTQYF. The CDR3 DNA follows: TGCAGCGCCACCATCCGGCCTCTAGCGGGAGTTTCAGATACGCAGTATTTT.

The genes are TRBV19 and TRBJ1-1; possibly TRBD1 for D (5 bases). CDR1 is LNHDA, CDR2 SQIVND, per germline (reference sequence). The V and J ends lost 4 bases and 0 bases respectively, with 9 bases between them. The CDR3 is made up of 14 amino acids. The CDR3 region has the DNA TGTGCCAGTAGTAAGAGGGGAATGAACACTGAAGCTTTCTTT. Encoded protein: CASSKRGMNTEAFF.